A selection of T cell receptor beta chains follows, all from one sample in a study of T cells in localized non-small cell lung cancer. The data were produced by immunoSEQ multiplex PCR, yet TCRdb's version contains in-frame clones alone and is incomplete. Among about 54,000 clones listed, around four fifths were seen once. This sample comprised peripheral blood, obtained before any cancer treatment. These receptors came from a female donor older than 55 with stage II squamous cell lung carcinoma. Each CDR3 is given with its conserved first and last residue. A D gene is named only where the DNA matches it firmly. Expanded clones are given a class, and other clones once, few, many or no size at all.

NA NA TRBJ2-5 12 TRBV6-6 CASSYGSETQYF TGTGCCAGCAGTTACGGGTCGGAGACCCAGTACTTC
NA NA TRBJ1-5 14 TRBV19 CASSIAKGNQPQHF TGTGCCAGTAGTATAGCGAAGGGGAATCAGCCCCAGCATTTT
NA NA TRBJ2-3 12 TRBV9 CASSGVTDTQYF TGTGCCAGCAGCGGAGTAACAGATACGCAGTATTTT
NA NA TRBJ2-2 15 TRBV5-6 CASSFLQGNTGELFF TGTGCCAGCAGCTTTCTCCAGGGGAACACCGGGGAGCTGTTTTTT
NA TRBD1 TRBJ2-1 16 TRBV7-2 CASSSSGTGVSNEQFF TGTGCCAGCAGCTCTTCCGGGACAGGGGTTTCCAATGAGCAGTTCTTC
NA NA TRBJ1-3 17 TRBV4-2 CASSQSQGRFSGNTIYF TGTGCCAGCAGCCAATCCCAGGGTCGGTTCTCTGGAAACACCATATATTTT
NA NA TRBJ1-4 12 TRBV6-6 CASSMEGGRVFF TGTGCCAGCAGTATGGAGGGGGGAAGAGTGTTTTTT
NA NA TRBJ2-5 17 TRBV9 CASSVLPGRGSQETQYF TGTGCCAGCAGCGTACTCCCCGGACGGGGGAGTCAAGAGACCCAGTACTTC
few NA TRBJ1-1 13 TRBV10-2 CASQGPMNTEAFF TGCGCCAGCCAGGGACCGATGAACACTGAAGCTTTCTTT
NA TRBD1 TRBJ1-1 18 TRBV19 CASSPTGQGRRWNTEAFF TGTGCCAGTAGTCCGACCGGACAGGGACGGCGATGGAACACTGAAGCTTTCTTT
NA TRBD2 TRBJ2-1 17 TRBV5-6 CASSLASGGARGDEQFF TGTGCCAGCAGCTTGGCAAGCGGGGGGGCAAGGGGAGATGAGCAGTTCTTC
few NA TRBJ1-1 15 TRBV19 CASSTVPGLVTEAFF TGTGCCAGTAGTACTGTTCCAGGGCTGGTGACTGAAGCTTTCTTT
NA NA TRBJ2-7 14 TRBV9 CASSVANGQYEQYF TGTGCCAGCAGCGTAGCTAACGGACAGTACGAGCAGTACTTC
NA NA TRBJ2-2 12 TRBV2 CASRQLTGELFF TGTGCCAGCAGACAGCTCACCGGGGAGCTGTTTTTT
NA NA TRBJ2-2 18 TRBV4-2 CASSPSLGRQVNTGELFF TGTGCCAGCAGCCCCAGCTTAGGCCGACAGGTGAACACCGGGGAGCTGTTTTTT
NA NA TRBJ2-5 16 TRBV15 CATSRDPSTYQETQYF TGTGCCACCAGCAGAGATCCGTCCACATACCAAGAGACCCAGTACTTC
NA TRBD1 TRBJ2-7 15 TRBV18 CASSNDRGRFYEQYF TGTGCCAGCTCAAACGACAGGGGGCGCTTCTACGAGCAGTACTTC
NA NA TRBJ1-3 14 TRBV30 CAVKEGSSGNTIYF TGTGCCGTCAAGGAGGGGAGCTCTGGAAACACCATATATTTT
once TRBD1 TRBJ1-1 15 TRBV5-1 CASSSRTGMNTEAFF TGCGCCAGCAGCTCACGGACAGGTATGAACACTGAAGCTTTCTTT
once TRBD1 TRBJ1-1 15 TRBV19 CASRGGTGGSTEAFF TGTGCCAGTAGGGGCGGGACAGGGGGAAGCACTGAAGCTTTCTTT
NA NA TRBJ2-5 16 TRBV27 CASRNRDPYFQETQYF TGTGCCAGCAGAAACAGGGACCCCTACTTCCAAGAGACCCAGTACTTC
NA NA TRBJ1-5 15 TRBV9 CASSTGSGSNQPQHF TGTGCCAGCAGTACCGGATCAGGGTCAAATCAGCCCCAGCATTTT
NA NA TRBJ2-3 15 TRBV4-2 CASSPGPTDTDTQYF TGTGCCAGCAGCCCTGGACCCACCGACACAGATACGCAGTATTTT
NA TRBD1 TRBJ1-2 13 TRBV7-2 CASSSDRDYGYTF TGTGCCAGCAGCTCCGACAGGGACTATGGCTACACCTTC
NA NA TRBJ2-3 15 TRBV10-3 CAISARGGSTDTQYF TGTGCCATCAGTGCTCGGGGCGGTAGCACAGATACGCAGTATTTT
few TRBD1 TRBJ2-3 15 TRBV28 CASSGQEHYTDTQYF TGTGCCAGCAGCGGACAGGAGCATTACACAGATACGCAGTATTTT
NA NA TRBJ2-7 16 TRBV11-2 CASSLSPSGGGYEQYF TGTGCCAGCAGCTTATCCCCCTCCGGGGGCGGCTACGAGCAGTACTTC